These 10 T cell receptor beta chains share one sample of origin, sequenced in a study of blood T cell repertoires in COVID-19 (TCRdb year 2020). The library was generated by the immunoSEQ multiplex PCR assay. Not all clones reach the TCRdb copy of this immuneACCESS table, which keeps in-frame sequences only. Checked studies attribute under half of the gap to unresolved V genes and leave the rest unexplained. In all, the sample holds approximately 230,000 clones, and around 90% of those were seen once. The ten top clones hold roughly 3.1% of the sample. Sequencing was performed on peripheral blood. These receptors all come from a man aged 18 to 30 with active or convalescent COVID-19.

This clone was observed a single time. The chain joins TRBV7-2 to TRBJ2-2, with 7 bases identical to TRBD1. The CDR3 covers 19 residues. Germline-derived CDR1 and CDR2 are SGHTA and FQGNSA. V lost 5 bases, J lost 0 bases, and 15 bases stayed unmatched. The CDR3 reads CASSPQKRPGQPNTGELFF. CDR3 bases: TGTGCCAGCAGCCCACAAAAACGCCCGGGACAGCCGAACACCGGGGAGCTGTTTTTT. The complete variable domain, with remaining parts taken from reference TRBV7-2 and TRBJ2-2, reads GAGVSQSPSNKVTEKGKDVELRCDPISGHTALYWYRQSLGQGLEFLIYFQGNSAPDKSGLPSDRFSAERTGGSVSTLTIQRTQQEDSAVYLCASSPQKRPGQPNTGELFFGEGSRLTVL.

V gene TRBV4-1 combines with J gene TRBJ1-1; 10 bases fit TRBD1. Per the germline V gene, CDR1 is MGHRA and CDR2 is YSYEKL. The junction had 10 bases not matched to a gene; V was cut back by 4 bases and J by 5 bases. The CDR3 sequence is 16 residues long. The CDR3 is CASSLQGGTGVTEAFF. Written as DNA, the CDR3 is TGCGCCAGCAGCCTCCAGGGGGGGACAGGGGTTACTGAAGCTTTCTTT.

The table lists this clone with a count of one. V is TRBV10-3 and J is TRBJ2-5, with D tentatively TRBD2 (5 bases). This CDR3 has 15 amino acids. Trimming stripped 6 bases from V and 3 bases from J, with 17 bases between. In germline, CDR1 is ENHRY, CDR2 SYGVKD. The CDR3 DNA is TGTGCCATCAGCGTCGGGGAGAGAGTGGAAGAGACCCAGTACTTC. Residues: CAISVGERVEETQYF.

V is TRBV5-5 and J is TRBJ1-5; 10 nucleotides agree with TRBD1. CDR1 and CDR2 from the germline V gene are SGHKS and YYEKEE (reference sequence). This CDR3 is 16 amino acids long. J lost 3 bases, V lost 2 bases, and 5 bases had no gene match. CDR3 residues: CASSFDRGPANQPQHF. The CDR3, as DNA: TGTGCCAGCAGCTTCGACAGGGGGCCGGCCAATCAGCCCCAGCATTTT.

This clone was detected only once. The rearrangement joins TRBV28 to TRBJ2-1; TRBD2 matches 13 bases. In germline, CDR1 is MDHEN, CDR2 SYDVKM. Germline trimming cut 3 bases from V and 7 bases from J; bases unmatched to any gene: 12. This CDR3 is 18 amino acids long. Written as DNA, the CDR3 is TGTGCCAGCAGTTTTGTATTGACGGGACTAGCGGGACTTAATGAGCAGTTCTTC. It is translated as CASSFVLTGLAGLNEQFF.

The rearrangement links TRBV7-3 to TRBJ2-3; possible D gene TRBD2, 6 bases. Trimming removed 5 bases from V and 5 bases from J, with 17 bases in between. CDR3 size: 15 residues. The germline V gene has CDR1 SGHTA and CDR2 FQGTGA. CDR3 in DNA: TGTGCCAGCAGCGGGGTCGGCGGGAAGGGAGATACGCAGTATTTT. Its protein product is CASSGVGGKGDTQYF.

CDR3 in amino acids: CASSQDKDGQYGYTF. For the CDR3, the DNA is TGTGCCAGCAGCCAAGATAAAGACGGACAATATGGCTACACCTTC. The chain employs TRBV14 and TRBJ1-2; TRBD1 might be the D (5 bases). Germline loops: CDR1 SGHDN, CDR2 FVKESK. The V and J ends lost 0 bases and 5 bases respectively, with 13 bases between them. The CDR3 runs to 15 residues.

V is TRBV13 and J is TRBJ1-5; D is perhaps TRBD1 (5 bases). From germline, CDR1 is PRHDT and CDR2 FYEKMQ (reference sequence). Deletions cut 0 bases from V and 4 bases from J, with 10 bases between. This CDR3 comprises 15 residues. Here the CDR3 reads CASSLGTDRNQPQHF. In DNA, the CDR3 is TGTGCCAGCAGCTTAGGGACAGACAGAAATCAGCCCCAGCATTTT. Full variable domain (rest looked up from reference TRBV13 and TRBJ1-5): AAGVIQSPRHLIKEKRETATLKCYPIPRHDTVYWYQQGPGQDPQFLISFYEKMQSDKGSIPDRFSAQQFSDYHSELNMSSLELGDSALYFCASSLGTDRNQPQHFGDGTRLSIL.

This clone has only a few counts. This chain connects TRBV28 to TRBJ2-5, with 9 bases matching TRBD2. The V segment lost 7 bases and the J segment 3 bases; nucleotides outside the gene matches: 9. Germline assignment: CDR1 MDHEN and CDR2 SYDVKM. This CDR3 is built from 15 residues. The CDR3 DNA reads as TGTGCCAGCATACCGACTAGCGGTTTCGAAGAGACCCAGTACTTC. Translation: CASIPTSGFEETQYF.

This clone was seen a handful of times. The chain recombines TRBV2 with TRBJ1-5; D is ambiguous. Per the germline V gene, CDR1 is SNHLY and CDR2 is FYNNEI. The CDR3 spans 13 residues. Trimming took 3 bases from V and 0 from J, leaving 3 bases between them. The CDR3 protein is CASSDISNQPQHF. CDR3 nucleotides: TGTGCCAGCAGTGATATTAGCAATCAGCCCCAGCATTTT.